What follows are 8 T cell receptor beta chains derived from one specimen sequenced in a study of early stage breast cancer tumors. Profiled with immunoSEQ multiplex PCR; TCRdb holds only in-frame clones, not every one. The repertoire has approximately 11,000 clones, about 73% of them found once; the top ten carry around 20%. Sequencing used breast tumor tissue. These receptors originate from a middle-aged person with breast cancer.

The J gene is TRBJ2-7, the V gene TRBV2; the D gene is possibly TRBD1 (5 bases). Trimming took 7 bases from V and 6 from J, leaving 16 bases between them. Germline values: CDR1 SNHLY, CDR2 FYNNEI. This CDR3 has 13 amino acids. The CDR3 protein is CASKGAPIGEQYF. The CDR3 DNA reads as TGTGCCAGCAAAGGGGCCCCCATCGGCGAGCAGTACTTC. Complete variable domain (other parts from reference TRBV2 and TRBJ2-7): EPEVTQTPSHQVTQMGQEVILRCVPISNHLYFYWYRQILGQKVEFLVSFYNNEISEKSEIFDDQFSVERPDGSNFTLKIRSTKLEDSAMYFCASKGAPIGEQYFGPGTRLTVT.

The chain combines TRBV15 with TRBJ1-1; D is undetermined. Germline V CDR1 and CDR2: LNHNV, YYDKDF (reference sequence). Trimming shortened V by 0 bases and J by 0 bases, and 8 bases separated the two germline ends. CDR3 length: 15 residues. The CDR3 DNA reads TGTGCCACCAGCAGAGATAGGCAAATGAACACTGAAGCTTTCTTT. Its protein is CATSRDRQMNTEAFF.

The rearrangement links TRBV27 to TRBJ2-7; 7 bases are a match to TRBD2. J lost 3 bases, V lost 4 bases, and 12 bases had no gene match. The CDR3 runs to 16 residues. Germline lookup yields CDR1 MNHEY and CDR2 SMNVEV (reference sequence). The CDR3 DNA follows: TGTGCCAGCAGTTCCGAATTGACGGGAGGTGTCTACGAGCAGTACTTC. Translated, it gives CASSSELTGGVYEQYF.

The rearrangement joins TRBV7-9 to TRBJ1-4; weak D call: TRBD1 (6 bases). Trimming removed 3 bases at V and 5 bases at J, with 10 bases between. Germline values: CDR1 SEHNR, CDR2 FQNEAQ (reference sequence). The CDR3 sequence is 14 residues long. DNA for the CDR3: TGTGCCAGCAGCTTTGGGCAGGGGAATGAAAAACTGTTTTTT. The encoded protein is CASSFGQGNEKLFF.

The rearrangement links TRBV5-8 to TRBJ2-7, with 9 nucleotides matching TRBD2. CDR3 length: 15 residues. CDR1 and CDR2 (germline): SGHTS, YDEGEE. J gave up 2 bases and V 1 base, and 4 bases lay outside the gene matches. In DNA form, the CDR3 reads TGTGCCAGCAGCTTGATTCTAGCGGGGACCTACGAGCAGTACTTC. Encoded protein: CASSLILAGTYEQYF.

The chain employs TRBV28 and TRBJ2-2; the match to TRBD2 covers 7 bases. The CDR3 consists of 16 residues. V dropped 2 bases and J dropped 2; count of bases not matched to a gene: 5. CDR1 is MDHEN and CDR2 is SYDVKM in the germline V gene. The CDR3 DNA sequence: TGTGCCAGCAGTTTAGGGGGACTATTCAACACCGGGGAGCTGTTTTTT. The encoded protein is CASSLGGLFNTGELFF.

The chain employs TRBV4-2 and TRBJ2-2; D is perhaps TRBD1 (6 bases). Per the germline V gene, CDR1 is LGHNA and CDR2 is YNFKEQ. V lost 0 bases, J lost 5 bases, and 10 bases lay in between. The CDR3 has 15 residues. CDR3 protein: CASSQEAGVTGELFF. In nucleotides, the CDR3 is TGTGCCAGCAGCCAAGAGGCAGGGGTAACCGGGGAGCTGTTTTTT.

The rearrangement links TRBV2 to TRBJ1-1; no reliable D call. The CDR3 consists of 13 residues. V shed 7 bases and J shed 0 bases, with 9 bases lying between them. The germline gives CDR1 SNHLY, CDR2 FYNNEI. CDR3 protein: CASTQVMNTEAFF. In DNA form, the CDR3 reads TGTGCCAGCACCCAGGTTATGAACACTGAAGCTTTCTTT. Full variable domain (outside the CDR3, taken from reference TRBV2 and TRBJ1-1): EPEVTQTPSHQVTQMGQEVILRCVPISNHLYFYWYRQILGQKVEFLVSFYNNEISEKSEIFDDQFSVERPDGSNFTLKIRSTKLEDSAMYFCASTQVMNTEAFFGQGTRLTVV.